One sample yielded the 14 T cell receptor beta chains listed below, sequenced in a study of control samples from healthy donors and cancer patients. Repertoires were generated with immunoSEQ multiplex PCR, while TCRdb's copy carries only in-frame clones and drops some. The sample holds around 100,000 clones; less than 90% are singletons and the top ten take more than 15%. Sequenced sample: blood. These receptors came from a woman aged 50 to 60 in good health.

The chain couples TRBV5-1 to TRBJ1-3; D uncertain. From germline, CDR1 is SGHRS and CDR2 YFSETQ. This CDR3 has 14 residues. V lost 5 bases to trimming and J lost 2 bases, with 11 bases between them. The CDR3 sequence is CASSAANPGNTIYF. CDR3 DNA: TGCGCCAGCAGTGCGGCGAATCCTGGAAACACCATATATTTT. The variable domain in full, with the rest retrieved from reference TRBV5-1 and TRBJ1-3, is KAGVTQTPRYLIKTRGQQVTLSCSPISGHRSVSWYQQTPGQGLQFLFEYFSETQRNKGNFPGRFSGRQFSNSRSEMNVSTLELGDSALYLCASSAANPGNTIYFGEGSWLTVV.

The chain joins TRBV7-2 to TRBJ1-2, with D maybe TRBD1 (5 bases). The V end was cut by 3 bases, the J end by 4 bases, with 12 bases between. Germline assignment: CDR1 SGHTA and CDR2 FQGNSA. This CDR3 is built from 14 residues. CDR3 DNA sequence: TGTGCCAGCAGCTTTGGGGGAAGCGGCTATGGCTACACCTTC. Translation: CASSFGGSGYGYTF.

V gene TRBV10-2 combines with J gene TRBJ1-1; D gene unclear. CDR1 and CDR2 (germline): WSHSY, SAAADI. The CDR3 sequence is 10 residues long. Trimming left V 8 bases short and J 11 bases short, with 12 bases between. The CDR3 DNA reads TGCGCCAGCCGAGGGTGGAACGCTTTCTTT. Translated: CASRGWNAFF.

This clone showed up just once. The chain employs TRBV2 and TRBJ1-3, with D possibly matching TRBD1 (5 bases). Germline V gene lookup returns CDR1 SNHLY and CDR2 FYNNEI. Trimming shortened V by 6 bases and J by 2 bases, and 11 bases separated the two germline ends. This CDR3 is 14 amino acids long. The CDR3 bases are TGTGCCAGCAGCACCCGACAGACTGGAAACACCATATATTTT. Its protein product is CASSTRQTGNTIYF.

V usage is TRBV6-5 and J usage is TRBJ2-1; D is ambiguous. Germline loops: CDR1 MNHEY, CDR2 SVGAGI. V was trimmed by 6 bases and J by 5 bases, leaving 14 bases between them. The CDR3 covers 14 residues. In DNA form, the CDR3 reads TGTGCCAGCAGGGCCCTCGAAGAGCACAATGAGCAGTTCTTC. Translating it yields CASRALEEHNEQFF.

The genes are TRBV27 and TRBJ1-2, with 8 bases fitting TRBD1. CDR1 MNHEY and CDR2 SMNVEV come from the germline V gene (reference sequence). V lost 8 bases to trimming and J lost 2 bases; unmatched junction nucleotides: 16. The CDR3 contains 17 residues. This chain's CDR3 is CASFGAVRQGWNYGYTF. CDR3 DNA: TGTGCCAGCTTTGGGGCGGTGCGACAGGGGTGGAACTATGGCTACACCTTC.

In this sample, this clone turned up once. The V and J genes are TRBV7-3 and TRBJ2-6; 10 bases are a match to TRBD2. CDR3 size: 19 residues. V lost 6 bases to trimming and J lost 3 bases; unmatched junction nucleotides: 14. Germline CDR1 is SGHTA and CDR2 is FQGTGA. Here the CDR3 reads CASRGLDEREGNGANVLTF. CDR3 nucleotides: TGTGCCAGCAGGGGGTTGGATGAGCGGGAGGGAAATGGGGCCAACGTCCTGACTTTC. Full variable domain (outside the CDR3, taken from reference TRBV7-3 and TRBJ2-6): GAGVSQTPSNKVTEKGKYVELRCDPISGHTALYWYRQSLGQGPEFLIYFQGTGAADDSGLPNDRFFAVRPEGSVSTLKIQRTERGDSAVYLCASRGLDEREGNGANVLTFGAGSRLTVL.

The J gene is TRBJ1-6, the V gene TRBV6-1, with D uncertain. The CDR3 is made up of 16 amino acids. Germline V lookup: CDR1 MNHNS, CDR2 SASEGT. Trimming removed 1 base from V and 1 base from J, with 8 bases in between. The CDR3 spells CASSEDRISYNSPLHF. CDR3 DNA: TGTGCCAGCAGTGAAGATAGGATTTCCTATAATTCACCCCTCCACTTT.

The chain carries TRBV9 and TRBJ2-3, with D possibly matching TRBD2 (6 bases). This CDR3 is 16 amino acids long. Germline lookup yields CDR1 SGDLS and CDR2 YYNGEE. Trimming stripped 0 bases from V and 2 bases from J, with 13 bases between. In nucleotides, the CDR3 is TGTGCCAGCAGCGTAGGCGGGGACTTTTACACAGATACGCAGTATTTT. Protein: CASSVGGDFYTDTQYF.

The chain recombines TRBV19 with TRBJ2-7; 8 positions match TRBD1. CDR3 size: 15 residues. After removal of 7 bases from V and 0 bases from J, the junction contained 8 bases not matched to a gene. The V gene's germline CDR1 is LNHDA and CDR2 SQIVND (reference sequence). The CDR3 spells CASKSTTGGSYEQYF. CDR3 DNA sequence: TGTGCCAGTAAGTCTACAACAGGGGGCTCCTACGAGCAGTACTTC.

The V and J genes are TRBV2 and TRBJ2-5; TRBD1 matches 8 bases. Germline values: CDR1 SNHLY, CDR2 FYNNEI. The CDR3 extends over 13 amino acids. The V segment lost 7 bases and the J segment 5 bases; nucleotides outside the gene matches: 6. Here the CDR3 reads CASTLNRGETQYF. In nucleotides, the CDR3 is TGTGCCAGCACCTTGAACAGGGGGGAGACCCAGTACTTC.

The rearrangement joins TRBV5-4 to TRBJ1-1; TRBD1 matches at 11 bases. V lost 4 bases, J lost 4 bases, and 6 bases stayed unmatched. The CDR3 sequence is 15 residues long. The germline CDR1 and CDR2 sequences are SGHNT and YYREEE (reference sequence). The CDR3 DNA is TGTGCCAGCAGCGATGGGACAGGGGGACGCACTGAAGCTTTCTTT. Protein product: CASSDGTGGRTEAFF. Looking up the rest from reference TRBV5-4 and TRBJ1-1 gives the full variable domain: ETGVTQSPTHLIKTRGQQVTLRCSSQSGHNTVSWYQQALGQGPQFIFQYYREEENGRGNFPPRFSGLQFPNYSSELNVNALELDDSALYLCASSDGTGGRTEAFFGQGTRLTVV.

This clone turned up a few times. V and J are TRBV6-2 or TRBV6-3 and TRBJ1-5; D remains unclear. The CDR3 is made up of 15 amino acids. Germline assignment: CDR1 MNHEY and CDR2 SVGEGT. V lost 2 bases to trimming and J lost 6 bases, with 14 bases between them. CDR3 DNA sequence: TGTGCCAGCAGTTACGGGAGGTGGTCAGGTCAGCCCCAGCATTTT. The encoded protein is CASSYGRWSGQPQHF.

V and J are TRBV12-3 or TRBV12-4 and TRBJ1-5, with a weak D call TRBD1 (6 bases). Trimming stripped 6 bases from V and 4 bases from J, with 10 bases between. The CDR3 extends over 13 amino acids. The CDR3 DNA reads as TGTGCCAGCAGAAAACAGGGTAATCAGCCCCAGCATTTT. This encodes CASRKQGNQPQHF.